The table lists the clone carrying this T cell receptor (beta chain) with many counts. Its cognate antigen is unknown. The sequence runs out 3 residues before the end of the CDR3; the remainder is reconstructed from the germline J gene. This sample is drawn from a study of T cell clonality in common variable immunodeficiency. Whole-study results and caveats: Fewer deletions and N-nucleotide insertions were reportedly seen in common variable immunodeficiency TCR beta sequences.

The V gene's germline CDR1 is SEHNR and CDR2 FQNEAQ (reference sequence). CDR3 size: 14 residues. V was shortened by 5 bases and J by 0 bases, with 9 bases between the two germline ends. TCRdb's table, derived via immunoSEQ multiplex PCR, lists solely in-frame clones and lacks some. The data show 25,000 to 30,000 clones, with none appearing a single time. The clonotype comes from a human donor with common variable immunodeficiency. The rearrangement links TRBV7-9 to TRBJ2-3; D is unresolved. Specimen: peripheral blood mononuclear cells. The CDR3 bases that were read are TGTGCCAGCAGCCAAGCGAGTAGCACAGATACG. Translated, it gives CASSQASSTDT. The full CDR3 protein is CASSQASSTDTQYF.